The clone carrying this TCR beta chain was found once. The data were produced by immunoSEQ multiplex PCR, yet TCRdb's version contains in-frame clones alone and is incomplete. In the table there are 400,000 or so clones, around nine tenths of which are singletons. These data come from a study of blood T cell repertoires in COVID-19. V dropped 3 bases and J dropped 0; count of bases not matched to a gene: 7. CDR1 and CDR2 (germline): LNHDA, SQIVND (reference sequence). This CDR3 is built from 16 residues. The rearrangement links TRBV19 to TRBJ1-1; 7 bases are a match to TRBD1. The sequenced material came from peripheral blood. This TCR came from a human donor in a cohort sampled during active COVID-19. CDR3 DNA: TGTGCCAGTAGTATCAAGGGCAGGGGGATGAACACTGAAGCTTTCTTT. Translating it yields CASSIKGRGMNTEAFF.